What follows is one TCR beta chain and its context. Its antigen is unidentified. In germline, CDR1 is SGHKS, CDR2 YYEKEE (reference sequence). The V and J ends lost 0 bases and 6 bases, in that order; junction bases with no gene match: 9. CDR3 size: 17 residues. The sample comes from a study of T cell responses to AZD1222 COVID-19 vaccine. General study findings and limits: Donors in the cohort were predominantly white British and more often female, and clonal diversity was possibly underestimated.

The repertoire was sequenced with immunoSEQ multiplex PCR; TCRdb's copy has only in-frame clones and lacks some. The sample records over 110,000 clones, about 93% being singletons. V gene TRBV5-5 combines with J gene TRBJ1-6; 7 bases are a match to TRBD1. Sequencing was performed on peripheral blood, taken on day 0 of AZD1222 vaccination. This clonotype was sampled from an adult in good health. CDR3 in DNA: TGTGCCAGCAGCTTGGAACAGGGGATGATTGGTAATTCACCCCTCCACTTT. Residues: CASSLEQGMIGNSPLHF.